This T cell receptor beta chain was recovered during a study of blood T cell repertoires in COVID-19. Study-wide background: Sites in the United States, Italy and Spain provided acute and convalescent COVID-19 samples. PBMCs, B-cell-depleted T cells, or T cells provided the cDNA or gDNA that made up the material.

Authors' analysis steps: Reference gene primer amplification in the assay estimated nucleated cell counts. This table comes from immunoSEQ multiplex PCR, and its TCRdb copy is limited to in-frame clones, with some not included. V, J and clone size reflect that table, while D and trimming were determined from the DNA. The repertoire consists of 150,000 to 200,000 clones, with around 86% occurring once and the leading ten covering 0.99%. This CDR3 region has 13 residues. CDR1 is LNHDA and CDR2 is SQIVND in the germline V gene (reference sequence). Trimming stripped 3 bases from V and 8 bases from J, with 13 bases between.

The receptor comes from a man between 18 and 29 years old with acute or convalescent COVID-19. The V gene is TRBV19, the J gene TRBJ1-1, with D unresolved. The sequencing sample was made of peripheral blood. CDR3 protein: CASSIVGGNEAFF. Here the CDR3 DNA reads TGTGCCAGTAGTATCGTGGGAGGGAACGAAGCTTTCTTT. The complete variable domain, with remaining parts taken from reference TRBV19 and TRBJ1-1, reads DGGITQSPKYLFRKEGQNVTLSCEQNLNHDAMYWYRQDPGQGLRLIYYSQIVNDFQKGDIAEGYSVSREKKESFPLTVTSAQKNPTAFYLCASSIVGGNEAFFGQGTRLTVV.